This TCR beta chain was sequenced for a study of immune evolution from preneoplasia to lung adenocarcinoma. Patients had resection in Japan or China between about 2014 and 2018. Whole-study results and caveats: Top clone share appeared to fall from AAH through AIS, MIA, adenocarcinoma. Later-stage lesions appeared to have more T cells, more diversity, less clonality.

Assay: immunoSEQ multiplex PCR; the TCRdb copy retains only in-frame clones and omits some. The table records some 5,100 clones, over 75% of them present only once. About this clone itself: The antigen remains unidentified.

CDR1 and CDR2 (germline): MDHEN, SYDVKM. V lost 7 bases to trimming and J lost 3 bases, with 12 bases between them. This CDR3 contains 13 residues. The sample consisted of FFPE normal lung tissue adjacent to the tumor. The gene calls are TRBV28 and TRBJ1-1, with unresolved D. The TCR originated in a person aged 50-70 years with lung adenocarcinoma. The CDR3 protein is CASKSPMDTEAFF. DNA of the CDR3: TGTGCCAGCAAAAGCCCCATGGACACTGAAGCTTTCTTT.